These T cell receptor beta chains were read from a single sample in a study of blood T cells in healthy people across ages. TCRdb redid the calling of the 5' RACE reads with MiXCR, one entry per CDR3 protein. Of about 680,000 distinct CDR3 sequences listed, 49% are singletons. Specimen: blood. These receptors all come from a woman aged 55-75 years in good health. CDR3s include the opening cysteine and the closing phenylalanine or tryptophan. The D gene is left open where the match is weak. The listing skips clone size in some rows; elsewhere it reads once, few, many or a size class.

CASSSSMSLNYEQYF	TGTGCCAGCAGTTCGAGTATGAGTTTAAACTACGAGCAGTACTTC	NA	TRBV6-5	NA	TRBJ2-7
CASSTGRIYGYTF	TGTGCCAGCTCAACGGGACGGATCTATGGCTACACCTTC	NA	TRBV18	NA	TRBJ1-2
CASSRTVEETQYF	TGTGCCAGCTCACGGACAGTTGAAGAGACCCAGTACTTC	NA	TRBV18	many	TRBJ2-5
CASSELSGGTDTQYF	TGTGCCAGCAGTGAATTGTCAGGGGGCACGGATACGCAGTATTTT	TRBD1	TRBV6-1	NA	TRBJ2-3
CASSWLAASTDTQYF	TGTGCCAGCAGCTGGCTAGCGGCTAGCACAGATACGCAGTATTTT	TRBD2	TRBV7-8	NA	TRBJ2-3
CASSLSGVVYGYTF	TGTGCCAGCAGTTTATCAGGGGTTGTGTATGGCTACACCTTC	NA	TRBV12-3/TRBV12-4	NA	TRBJ1-2
CASSLGGATLLHEQYF	TGTGCCAGCAGCTTGGGTGGTGCGACCCTACTTCATGAGCAGTACTTC	NA	TRBV7-9	once	TRBJ2-5
CSAAEGGQNEQYF	TGCAGTGCTGCCGAGGGGGGACAGAACGAGCAGTACTTC	NA	TRBV20-1	NA	TRBJ2-7
CASLLRDVTNQETQYF	TGTGCCAGCTTATTGAGAGACGTCACAAACCAAGAGACCCAGTACTTC	NA	TRBV7-9	NA	TRBJ2-5
CASSVGTGGMAYEQYF	TGTGCCAGCAGCGTAGGGACAGGGGGTATGGCCTACGAGCAGTACTTC	TRBD1	TRBV9	few	TRBJ2-7
CASSEWTDTQYF	TGTGCCAGCAGTGAATGGACAGATACGCAGTATTTT	NA	TRBV25-1	NA	TRBJ2-3
CSARPLIPINYGYTF	TGCAGTGCTAGACCACTCATTCCGATAAACTATGGCTACACCTTC	NA	TRBV20-1	NA	TRBJ1-2
CASSQDLNDRGQSPLHF	TGCGCCAGCAGCCAAGATCTCAACGACAGGGGACAGTCACCCCTCCACTTT	TRBD1	TRBV4-3	NA	TRBJ1-6
CASSFNDKEYTEAFF	TGTGCCAGCAGTTTTAATGACAAGGAGTACACTGAAGCTTTCTTT	NA	TRBV27	NA	TRBJ1-1
CASSLWGSGTDTQYF	TGTGCCAGCAGCTTATGGGGGTCTGGCACAGATACGCAGTATTTT	NA	TRBV7-2	NA	TRBJ2-3
CASSLVTGLGQETQYF	TGTGCCAGCAGCTTGGTAACCGGATTAGGCCAAGAGACCCAGTACTTC	NA	TRBV5-4	few	TRBJ2-5
CSAEGTDGNTIYF	TGCAGTGCTGAGGGGACAGATGGAAACACCATATATTTT	TRBD1	TRBV20-1	few	TRBJ1-3
CASSSLPTASYGYTF	TGTGCCAGCAGCTCCCTTCCGACAGCGTCCTATGGCTACACCTTC	NA	TRBV11-2	few	TRBJ1-2
CAISFWDRYTDTQYF	TGTGCCATCAGTTTTTGGGACAGATACACAGATACGCAGTATTTT	TRBD1	TRBV27	NA	TRBJ2-3
CSVGGSGVDAFF	TGCAGCGTTGGAGGGTCAGGGGTGGATGCTTTCTTT	NA	TRBV29-1	NA	TRBJ1-1
CASSSQGWQGYTF	TGTGCCAGCAGCTCCCAGGGTTGGCAGGGCTACACCTTC	NA	TRBV7-2	few	TRBJ1-2
CASSQGTSGRRNQETQYF	TGTGCCAGCTCTCAGGGGACTAGCGGGAGGCGGAATCAAGAGACCCAGTACTTC	TRBD2	TRBV3-1	few	TRBJ2-5
CSVGGVGDEDTRYF	TGCAGCGTTGGGGGGGTGGGAGATGAAGATACGCGGTATTTT	NA	TRBV29-1	NA	TRBJ2-3
CASSLVPLAGADYNEQFF	TGCGCCAGCAGCTTGGTCCCTCTAGCGGGAGCAGACTACAATGAGCAGTTCTTC	TRBD2	TRBV5-1	few	TRBJ2-1
CASSSGQQKLFF	TGTGCCAGCAGTTCCGGCCAGCAAAAACTGTTTTTT	NA	TRBV28	NA	TRBJ1-4
CASSQDSSGTGEQYF	TGTGCCAGCAGCCAAGATTCTAGCGGGACAGGAGAGCAGTACTTC	NA	TRBV3-1	NA	TRBJ2-7
CASSFGRESYGYTF	TGCGCCAGCAGCTTCGGGAGGGAGAGCTATGGCTACACCTTC	NA	TRBV5-5	NA	TRBJ1-2
CASSQDRGLTAPAEAFF	TGTGCCAGCAGCCAAGATCGGGGGCTAACCGCTCCCGCTGAAGCTTTCTTT	NA	TRBV3-1	once	TRBJ1-1
CSVELEAGLAGGPNTGELFF	TGCAGCGTTGAATTGGAGGCGGGACTAGCGGGAGGGCCCAACACCGGGGAGCTGTTTTTT	TRBD2	TRBV29-1	NA	TRBJ2-2
CSARDAAGLFGYTF	TGCAGTGCTAGAGATGCCGCAGGGCTTTTCGGCTACACCTTC	NA	TRBV20-1	few	TRBJ1-2
CASSHPGSGANVLTF	TGTGCCAGCAGCCACCCCGGCTCTGGGGCCAACGTCCTGACTTTC	NA	TRBV3-1	NA	TRBJ2-6
CASSLAGNSPLHF	TGTGCCAGCAGCCTAGCGGGAAATTCACCCCTCCACTTT	NA	TRBV7-2	few	TRBJ1-6
CASSASDRTGDNGYTF	TGTGCCAGCAGCGCCTCAGACCGGACAGGGGACAATGGCTACACCTTC	TRBD1	TRBV9	NA	TRBJ1-2
CSASYGRGYNEQYF	TGCAGTGCTAGCTACGGGAGGGGCTACAATGAGCAGTACTTC	TRBD2	TRBV20-1	NA	TRBJ2-5
CASSSIRVSTDTQYF	TGTGCCAGCAGCTCCATCCGGGTTAGCACAGATACGCAGTATTTT	NA	TRBV7-9	NA	TRBJ2-3
CASSFQTSGNTGELFF	TGTGCCAGCAGCTTTCAGACTAGCGGAAACACCGGGGAGCTGTTTTTT	TRBD2	TRBV7-2	few	TRBJ2-2
CASSRPGAYNEQFF	TGTGCCAGCAGTCGCCCAGGGGCCTACAATGAGCAGTTCTTC	NA	TRBV27	NA	TRBJ2-1
CASSVVGAGETQYF	TGTGCCAGCAGCGTAGTAGGGGCTGGGGAGACCCAGTACTTC	NA	TRBV9	NA	TRBJ2-5